Presented here are 25 T cell receptor beta chains from one specimen sequenced in a study of blood T cell repertoires in COVID-19. Libraries were prepared by immunoSEQ multiplex PCR; TCRdb keeps only in-frame clonotypes and omits some of them. The table records about 140,000 clones, 87% of them present only once. The specimen was peripheral blood. These receptors all stem from a middle-aged woman with acute or convalescent COVID-19.

This clone was seen more than once but under ten times. This chain joins TRBV19 and TRBJ2-2; 11 bases align to TRBD2. This CDR3 is 17 amino acids long. Germline CDR1 and CDR2: LNHDA and SQIVND (reference sequence). The V and J ends lost 1 base and 2 bases, in that order; junction bases with no gene match: 3. The CDR3 coding sequence is TGTGCCAGTAGTATAGGACTAGCGGGGCTAAACACCGGGGAGCTGTTTTTT. As protein: CASSIGLAGLNTGELFF.

The rearrangement uses TRBV5-5 and TRBJ2-7; 9 bases match TRBD2. V lost 2 bases and J lost 1; bases outside the gene matches: 4. Germline CDR1 and CDR2: SGHKS and YYEKEE (reference sequence). This CDR3 comprises 15 residues. This CDR3 reads CASSFSLAGSYEQYF. CDR3 bases: TGTGCCAGCAGCTTCTCCCTAGCGGGGTCCTACGAGCAGTACTTC.

The J gene is TRBJ1-2, the V gene TRBV5-1; weak D call: TRBD1 (5 bases). CDR1 SGHRS and CDR2 YFSETQ come from the germline V gene. V gave up 0 bases and J gave up 3 bases, with 12 bases separating them. CDR3 size: 15 residues. CDR3 sequence (DNA): TGCGCCAGCAGCTTGGTCCAGGGTTCACACTATGGCTACACCTTC. It specifies CASSLVQGSHYGYTF.

The V and J genes are TRBV7-9 and TRBJ1-5, with D hard to call. Germline V gene sequence: CDR1 SEHNR, CDR2 FQNEAQ (reference sequence). This CDR3 comprises 13 residues. V lost 3 bases to trimming and J lost 5 bases, with 8 bases between them. The CDR3 spells CASSFLEDQPQHF. As DNA, the CDR3 is TGTGCCAGCAGCTTCCTGGAGGATCAGCCCCAGCATTTT.

Comments on this clone: The same CDR3 also results from other DNA sequences found in this sample. The chain is built from TRBV7-2 and TRBJ1-3, with 8 bases that match TRBD1. Germline-derived CDR1 and CDR2 are SGHTA and FQGNSA. CDR3 size: 14 residues. V shed 2 bases and J 3 bases; nucleotides not matched to a gene: 0. CDR3 nucleotide sequence: TGTGCCAGCAGCTTAACAGGGGGTGGAAACACCATATATTTT. Its protein product is CASSLTGGGNTIYF.

The chain carries TRBV7-3 and TRBJ1-5; tentative D call: TRBD1 (5 bases). The CDR3 is made up of 16 amino acids. V was trimmed by 2 bases and J by 0 bases, leaving 11 bases between them. Per the germline V gene, CDR1 is SGHTA and CDR2 is FQGTGA. In nucleotides, the CDR3 is TGTGCCAGCAGCTTACCACGACAGTTTAGCAATCAGCCCCAGCATTTT. It encodes CASSLPRQFSNQPQHF.

This chain joins TRBV7-2 and TRBJ1-2, with D unclear. CDR3 length equals 11 residues. V was trimmed by 4 bases and J by 10 bases, leaving 10 bases between them. Germline CDR1 SGHTA, CDR2 FQGNSA. The CDR3 protein is CASSYGSPYTF. In nucleotides, the CDR3 is TGTGCCAGCAGCTACGGGTCTCCCTACACCTTC.

In its sample, this clone was seen many times. This chain joins TRBV24-1 and TRBJ2-1; D may be TRBD1 (7 bases). The CDR3 sequence is 15 residues long. The V end lost 3 bases, the J end lost 6 bases, and 14 bases lay between the germline ends. Germline loops: CDR1 KGHDR, CDR2 SFDVKD. In DNA form, the CDR3 reads TGTGCCACCAGTGATCCCAGGGGGGCTGGCAATGAGCAGTTCTTC. Translation: CATSDPRGAGNEQFF.

The V call is TRBV6-5, the J call TRBJ1-2, with 8 bases lining up with TRBD1. Trimming at V came to 5 bases and at J to 0 bases, leaving 2 bases not matched to a gene. Germline values: CDR1 MNHEY, CDR2 SVGAGI. This CDR3 has 14 amino acids. The CDR3 is CASSRTGTNYGYTF. CDR3 DNA sequence: TGTGCCAGCAGTCGGACAGGGACTAACTATGGCTACACCTTC.

This chain uses TRBV7-2 with TRBJ2-2; D might be TRBD2 (5 bases). The CDR3 is 16 residues long. Looked up from germline, CDR1 is SGHTA and CDR2 is FQGNSA. The germline V and J ends were trimmed by 1 base and 6 bases, with 15 bases remaining between them. As DNA, the CDR3 is TGTGCCAGCAGCTTAGAAGGCGCGGGCAGCGCCGGGGAGCTGTTTTTT. It yields the protein CASSLEGAGSAGELFF.

This rearrangement joins TRBV7-2 to TRBJ2-3; D ambiguous. The CDR3 consists of 12 residues. Germline-derived CDR1 and CDR2 are SGHTA and FQGNSA. V lost 2 bases and J 4 bases, leaving 4 bases between the germline ends. CDR3 in DNA: TGTGCCAGCAGCTTACTAGCAGATACGCAGTATTTT. This gives the protein CASSLLADTQYF.

The V call is TRBV30, the J call TRBJ1-1, with D unresolved. Per germline, CDR1 GTSNPN and CDR2 SVGIG (reference sequence). This CDR3 has 14 residues. Trimming pared 1 base from V and 1 base from J, leaving 10 bases between. The CDR3 sequence is CAWSDGAKNTEAFF. As DNA, the CDR3 is TGTGCCTGGAGTGACGGTGCCAAGAACACTGAAGCTTTCTTT.

For this clone: Other DNA sequences from this sample encode an identical CDR3 as well. V gene TRBV9 combines with J gene TRBJ1-2; D is undetermined. The CDR3 is made up of 13 amino acids. CDR1 SGDLS and CDR2 YYNGEE come from the germline V gene. Trimming pared 0 bases from V and 2 bases from J, leaving 5 bases between. CDR3 amino acids: CASSVDTNYGYTF. The CDR3 DNA reads as TGTGCCAGCAGCGTAGACACCAACTATGGCTACACCTTC. The variable domain in full, completed from reference TRBV9 and TRBJ1-2, reads DSGVTQTPKHLITATGQRVTLRCSPRSGDLSVYWYQQSLDQGLQFLIQYYNGEERAKGNILERFSAQQFPDLHSELNLSSLELGDSALYFCASSVDTNYGYTFGSGTRLTVV.

The chain recombines TRBV7-6 with TRBJ2-3; D remains unclear. The germline V gene encodes CDR1 SGHVS and CDR2 FNYEAQ. Trimming cost V 4 bases and J 0 bases, with 14 bases left between them. The CDR3 covers 16 residues. The CDR3 loop reads CASSYATVSSTDTQYF. The CDR3 DNA reads TGTGCCAGCAGCTACGCCACAGTCTCTAGCACAGATACGCAGTATTTT.

V usage is TRBV6-5 and J usage is TRBJ2-1, with TRBD1 matching over 9 bases. Germline V lookup: CDR1 MNHEY, CDR2 SVGAGI. V lost 6 bases, J lost 2 bases, and 5 bases stayed unmatched. The CDR3 runs to 15 residues. The CDR3 reads CASSPGTGPYNEQFF. The CDR3 DNA reads TGTGCCAGCAGCCCCGGGACAGGGCCCTACAATGAGCAGTTCTTC.

The V and J genes are TRBV5-4 and TRBJ2-3, with TRBD2 matching over 10 bases. The V gene's germline CDR1 is SGHNT and CDR2 YYREEE (reference sequence). The CDR3 runs to 16 residues. The V gene end was trimmed by 4 bases and the J gene end by 2 bases; junction bases not matched to a gene: 7. The CDR3 DNA reads as TGTGCCAGCAGCGTGCAGCGGGAGGGCCCCACAGATACGCAGTATTTT. It specifies CASSVQREGPTDTQYF.

The chain links TRBV10-1 to TRBJ2-5; D is unclear. Germline V CDR1 and CDR2: WNHNN, SYGVQD (reference sequence). Trimming stripped 9 bases from V and 0 bases from J, with 5 bases between. The CDR3 runs to 11 residues. CDR3 sequence (DNA): TGCGCCAGACAGTACCAAGAGACCCAGTACTTC. Amino acids: CARQYQETQYF.

The genes are TRBV29-1 and TRBJ1-2; D call uncertain. V was pared by 5 bases and J by 0 bases, with 13 bases between. This CDR3 is 14 amino acids long. CDR1 is SQVTM and CDR2 is ANQGSEA in the germline V gene. The chain's CDR3 is CSVTGHEANYGYTF. CDR3 bases: TGCAGCGTTACTGGTCACGAGGCTAACTATGGCTACACCTTC.

The V gene is TRBV2, the J gene TRBJ2-7, with D perhaps TRBD1 (6 bases). This CDR3 contains 13 residues. Germline values: CDR1 SNHLY, CDR2 FYNNEI. CDR3 in DNA: TGTGCTCAGGGGCTGGATTGGGGCTACGAGCAGTACTTC. Its translation: CAQGLDWGYEQYF.

The J gene is TRBJ1-5, the V gene TRBV24-1, with 8 bases identical to TRBD1. V lost 4 bases, J lost 3 bases, and 7 bases stayed unmatched. Germline V gives CDR1 KGHDR, CDR2 SFDVKD. The CDR3 has 16 amino acids. The DNA for the CDR3 is TGTGCCACCAGTGACACCGGACAGGGCCTCAATCAGCCCCAGCATTTT. Translating it yields CATSDTGQGLNQPQHF.

The chain combines TRBV5-5 with TRBJ2-7, with TRBD1 matching over 10 bases. CDR3 length: 14 amino acids. The V and J ends lost 3 bases and 1 base, in that order; junction bases with no gene match: 1. In germline, CDR1 is SGHKS, CDR2 YYEKEE (reference sequence). Here the CDR3 reads CASSSDRGSYEQYF. The CDR3 DNA sequence: TGTGCCAGCAGCTCGGACAGGGGGTCCTACGAGCAGTACTTC.

The chain links TRBV2 to TRBJ1-2, with 7 bases that match TRBD1. From germline, CDR1 is SNHLY and CDR2 FYNNEI. The CDR3 sequence is 15 residues long. The trim removed 3 bases at V and 6 bases at J, leaving 10 bases unmatched. CDR3 region: CASSDGEGAPDGYTF. CDR3 in DNA: TGTGCCAGCAGTGACGGAGAGGGGGCGCCGGATGGCTACACCTTC.

The chain links TRBV19 to TRBJ2-1; 10 nucleotides agree with TRBD2. Germline lookup yields CDR1 LNHDA and CDR2 SQIVND (reference sequence). The CDR3 loop spans 17 amino acids. V shed 5 bases and J 0 bases; nucleotides not matched to a gene: 7. CDR3 region: CASSPHSGGPSYNEQFF. CDR3 DNA: TGTGCCAGTAGTCCTCATAGCGGGGGGCCCTCCTACAATGAGCAGTTCTTC.

The V call is TRBV7-8, the J call TRBJ1-2; 9 positions match TRBD1. J lost 4 bases, V lost 5 bases, and 8 bases had no gene match. Germline loops: CDR1 SGHVS, CDR2 FQNEAQ. There are 15 residues in the CDR3. CDR3 bases: TGTGCCAGCAGCGCACCCGGGACAGGGACCTATGGCTACACCTTC. Translated, it gives CASSAPGTGTYGYTF.

The chain couples TRBV6-5 to TRBJ1-2; 9 nucleotides line up with TRBD1. Germline V gene lookup returns CDR1 MNHEY and CDR2 SVGAGI. The CDR3 contains 15 residues. After removal of 2 bases from V and 4 bases from J, the junction contained 5 bases not matched to a gene. The CDR3 nucleotides read TGTGCCAGCAGTTACCGGACAGGGGTCATCTATGGCTACACCTTC. This gives the protein CASSYRTGVIYGYTF.